The rows below give T cell receptor beta chains drawn from one sample of a study of blood T cells in healthy people across ages. TCRdb redid the calling of the 5' RACE reads with MiXCR, one entry per CDR3 protein. Of some 1.5 million distinct CDR3 sequences listed, 28% are singletons. Sample: blood. These receptors were obtained from a woman aged 25 to 39 in good health. The CDR3 runs from the conserved cysteine through the conserved F or W. The order of the fields is V gene, J gene, CDR3 protein.

>TRBV7-9|TRBJ2-7
CASSVEPPYEQYF
>TRBV7-6|TRBJ2-5
CASSLAEIGLDQYF
>TRBV20-1|TRBJ2-2
CSARDGPAGELFF
>TRBV5-6|TRBJ1-6
CASSLYPRTASPLHF
>TRBV5-1|TRBJ2-7
CASSPGLLNEQYF
>TRBV7-6|TRBJ2-2
CASSLGPRGKNTGELFF
>TRBV6-1|TRBJ2-5
CASSEAGGLYNEQYF
>TRBV9|.
CASNPADSGYEQYF
>TRBV18|TRBJ1-5
CASSPNSDGSRQPQHF
>TRBV7-2|TRBJ1-1
CASSRMGQVNTEAFF
>TRBV7-9|TRBJ2-7
CAAEAETSYGQYF
>TRBV10-3|TRBJ2-1
CAVRATSGGVSYNEQFF
>TRBV5-1|TRBJ1-1
CASSLFGEVDTEAFF
>TRBV5-1|TRBJ1-2
CASSLEYRGGYTF
>TRBV19|TRBJ2-3
CATSTGLLDTQYF
>TRBV7-2|TRBJ2-7
CANIRDRAYEQYF
>TRBV24-1|TRBJ1-1
CATSQTALNTEAFF
>TRBV5-1|TRBJ2-1
CSSAPRGLRGGSYNEQFF
>TRBV7-9|TRBJ2-1
CASSPRTSGGPSYNEQFF
>TRBV20-1|TRBJ2-5
CSAREGLAVEETQYF
>TRBV10-2|TRBJ2-3
CASSESEFRADTQYF
>TRBV28|TRBJ2-4
CASRHEAAKNIQYF
>TRBV11-2|TRBJ2-5
CASSPGTGGSNQETQYF
>TRBV11-2|TRBJ2-1
CASRSSSGYGSYNEQFF
>TRBV27|TRBJ1-5
CASSQLRAGGNQPQHF
>TRBV5-1|TRBJ1-1
CASRPHRGNTEAFF
>TRBV20-1|TRBJ2-7
CSARDQPSGGYEQYF
>TRBV12-3/TRBV12-4|TRBJ1-2
CASSFDRVYGYTF
>TRBV7-2|TRBJ2-1
CASSPVKLAGDYNEQFF
>TRBV5-4|TRBJ2-7
CATSIPSSYEQYF
>TRBV29-1|.
CSVFRGETQYF
>TRBV29-1|TRBJ2-7
CSVIRGRCEQYF
>TRBV10-3|TRBJ2-6
CAISGGAGGFSGANVLTF
>TRBV20-1|TRBJ1-2
CSASQGSKNYGYTF
>TRBV7-9|TRBJ1-1
CASSLGETARLNTEAFF
>TRBV5-1|TRBJ2-7
CASSSLERENSYEQYF
>TRBV5-5|TRBJ2-5
CASSLEPVETQYF
>TRBV20-1|TRBJ2-1
CSAKGATSGGGDEQFF
>TRBV2|TRBJ1-5
CASKGQGGQPQHF
>TRBV12-3/TRBV12-4|TRBJ1-5
CASSQSSDQPQHF
>TRBV4-1|TRBJ2-7
CASSQLLGDYEQYF
>TRBV10-3|TRBJ1-5
CAISGERDNQPQHF
>TRBV5-1|TRBJ2-1
CASSLAGSEQFF
>TRBV9|TRBJ1-1
CASSVFGGTEAFF
>TRBV20-1|TRBJ1-2
CSPRAAASYTF
>TRBV20-1|TRBJ2-3
CSAASASGGDADTQYF